The 22 T cell receptor beta chains below were found in one sample sequenced in a study of CD8+ T cells in alopecia areata. Reverse transcription of extracted RNA yielded cDNA, which provided the sequencing template. Generated by immunoSEQ multiplex PCR, the TCRdb table keeps only in-frame clones and is missing some. Of some 100,000 clones in the sample, less than 45% were seen once. The sample consisted of CD4+ T cells sorted from blood. The receptor set was obtained from a human donor with alopecia areata.

This chain joins TRBV29-1 and TRBJ2-1; 7 nucleotides match TRBD1. Per the germline V gene, CDR1 is SQVTM and CDR2 is ANQGSEA. V dropped 7 bases and J dropped 10; count of bases not matched to a gene: 13. The CDR3 spans 13 residues. This chain's CDR3 is CSAERQGKGEQFF. CDR3 in DNA: TGCAGCGCCGAGAGACAGGGAAAAGGGGAGCAGTTCTTC.

This clone occurred a few times. Written as DNA, the CDR3 is TGTGCCAGCAGCCCCTCGGCTAGCGGGGGATACGAGCAGTACTTC. Translation gives CASSPSASGGYEQYF. J is TRBJ2-7 and V is TRBV7-9, with 10 bases fitting TRBD2. Trimming took 5 bases from V and 4 from J; bases not matched to a gene: 8. Germline assignment: CDR1 SEHNR and CDR2 FQNEAQ (reference sequence). This CDR3 is 15 amino acids long.

The chain links TRBV9 to TRBJ2-1; D gene ambiguous. The CDR3 has 12 amino acids. V lost 4 bases to trimming and J lost 7 bases, with 9 bases between them. Germline values: CDR1 SGDLS, CDR2 YYNGEE. The DNA of the CDR3 is TGTGCCAGCAGCTTCGCCGGGAATGAGCAGTTCTTC. Amino acid sequence: CASSFAGNEQFF.

This chain joins TRBV4-2 and TRBJ2-2, with D unresolved. Germline lookup yields CDR1 LGHNA and CDR2 YNFKEQ. The CDR3 has 13 amino acids. Trimming stripped 2 bases from V and 5 bases from J, with 6 bases between. The CDR3 loop is CASSQLPTGELFF. CDR3 in DNA: TGTGCCAGCAGCCAACTCCCGACCGGGGAGCTGTTTTTT.

The chain couples TRBV6-5 to TRBJ2-3; possibly TRBD1 or TRBD2 for D (5 bases each). Trimming removed 5 bases at V and 0 bases at J, with 9 bases between. The CDR3 is made up of 14 amino acids. Per germline, CDR1 MNHEY and CDR2 SVGAGI. DNA of the CDR3: TGTGCCAGCAGTGTACGGGACAGCACAGATACGCAGTATTTT. It codes for CASSVRDSTDTQYF.

V and J are TRBV5-1 and TRBJ2-7; TRBD2 aligns across 10 bases. The CDR3 is 15 residues long. CDR1 and CDR2 from the germline V gene are SGHRS and YFSETQ. V gave up 0 bases and J gave up 2 bases; unmatched junction bases: 2. This CDR3 is CASSLASGGTYEQYF. CDR3 DNA: TGCGCCAGCAGCTTGGCTAGCGGGGGTACCTACGAGCAGTACTTC.

V gene TRBV20-1 combines with J gene TRBJ2-3; no reliable D call. Germline values: CDR1 DFQATT, CDR2 SNEGSKA (reference sequence). CDR3 length: 10 residues. The germline V and J ends were trimmed by 3 bases and 6 bases, with 4 bases remaining between them. CDR3 nucleotide sequence: TGCAGTGCTAGTTCGGATACGCAGTATTTT. As protein: CSASSDTQYF.

The chain is built from TRBV29-1 and TRBJ2-2; 7 nucleotides align to TRBD2. The ends lost 3 bases at V and 5 bases at J; junction bases unmatched: 0. The length of the CDR3 is 12 residues. The germline V gene has CDR1 SQVTM and CDR2 ANQGSEA. The CDR3 loop is CSVDGGTGELFF. CDR3 in DNA: TGCAGCGTTGACGGGGGGACCGGGGAGCTGTTTTTT.

This chain links TRBV27 with TRBJ2-7; a weak D match, TRBD1 (6 bases). Germline V CDR1 and CDR2: MNHEY, SMNVEV (reference sequence). CDR3 length equals 18 residues. The V end was cut by 5 bases, the J end by 4 bases, with 27 bases between. The CDR3 protein is CASSPVPSIADRRYEQYF. The CDR3 DNA is TGTGCCAGCAGTCCAGTCCCCTCTATTGCCGACAGGAGATACGAGCAGTACTTC.

This clone was observed a handful of times. The J gene is TRBJ2-7, the V gene TRBV29-1, with a tentative D call TRBD1 (5 bases). The V end was cut by 4 bases, the J end by 5 bases, with 15 bases between. Germline CDR1 reads SQVTM; CDR2 reads ANQGSEA. The CDR3 sequence is 13 residues long. The CDR3 loop reads CSVGRRVSDEQYF. CDR3 coding DNA: TGCAGCGTTGGCCGCAGGGTGTCGGACGAGCAGTACTTC.

This clone was seen only a few times. CDR3 region: CASSFQGPTGELFF. CDR3 DNA: TGCGCCAGCAGCTTCCAGGGGCCTACCGGGGAGCTGTTTTTT. The gene calls are TRBV5-1 and TRBJ2-2; the D gene is possibly TRBD1 (6 bases). Germline CDR1 is SGHRS and CDR2 is YFSETQ. The CDR3 is 14 amino acids. With 2 bases removed from V and 5 bases from J, the gap between germline ends came to 10 bases.

About this clone itself: The junction and the germline gene differ at one end; a read error may be behind it. This chain connects TRBV5-1 to TRBJ2-7, with TRBD1 matching over 8 bases. The CDR3 length is 14 residues. Germline values: CDR1 SGHRS, CDR2 YFSETQ. The CDR3 DNA is TGCGCCAGCAGCCGAGGACAGGGTTATTACGAGCGGTACTTC. This gives the protein CASSRGQGYYERYF.

This clone was seen a few times. The genes are TRBV18 and TRBJ2-7; 13 positions agree with TRBD2. With 0 bases clipped from V and 3 bases from J, the junction kept 2 bases outside the gene matches. Germline-derived CDR1 and CDR2 are KGHSH and LQKENI. CDR3 length: 16 residues. CDR3 sequence (DNA): TGTGCCAGCTCACCACCAGGACTAGCGGGGGTCTACGAGCAGTACTTC. Translating gives CASSPPGLAGVYEQYF.

This clone was detected a few times. The chain links TRBV20-1 to TRBJ1-1; D remains unclear. Trimming took 5 bases from V and 2 from J, leaving 6 bases between them. The CDR3 is 11 residues long. The germline gives CDR1 DFQATT, CDR2 SNEGSKA (reference sequence). CDR3 DNA sequence: TGCAGTGCTGTCATCAACACTGAAGCTTTCTTT. Protein: CSAVINTEAFF.

The gene calls are TRBV7-2 and TRBJ2-1, with 9 nucleotides matching TRBD2. The CDR3 loop spans 15 amino acids. V lost 1 base and J lost 10; bases outside the gene matches: 8. Germline V CDR1 and CDR2: SGHTA, FQGNSA. CDR3 in amino acids: CASSLGASGAREQFF. In DNA form, the CDR3 reads TGTGCCAGCAGCTTAGGGGCTAGCGGGGCTCGGGAGCAGTTCTTC.

J is TRBJ2-7 and V is TRBV11-3, with D unresolved. V lost 0 bases, J lost 7 bases, and 10 bases lay in between. Germline V lookup: CDR1 SGHNT, CDR2 YENEEA. The CDR3 extends over 13 amino acids. The CDR3 coding sequence is TGTGCCAGCAGCTTAGATGTTAAACTGGAGCAGTACTTC. Translating it yields CASSLDVKLEQYF.

The chain carries TRBV29-1 and TRBJ1-5; D might be TRBD1 (5 bases). The CDR3 spans 15 residues. V lost 4 bases and J lost 5, with 18 bases in between. Germline values: CDR1 SQVTM, CDR2 ANQGSEA. The CDR3 DNA is TGCAGCGTTGCCTCTTCGGGCAGGGCCGATCAGCCCCAGCATTTT. This sequence encodes CSVASSGRADQPQHF.

The V gene is TRBV6-5, the J gene TRBJ1-6; D is unclear. The CDR3 runs to 11 residues. Trimming took 6 bases from V and 14 from J, leaving 11 bases between them. From germline, CDR1 is MNHEY and CDR2 SVGAGI. CDR3 loop: CASSLTRTLHF. DNA of the CDR3: TGTGCCAGCAGCCTTACCAGGACCCTCCACTTT.

V and J are TRBV27 and TRBJ1-1; D call uncertain. CDR3 length: 15 amino acids. In germline, CDR1 is MNHEY, CDR2 SMNVEV (reference sequence). V was cut by 1 base and J by 1 base, with 10 bases left in between. In nucleotides, the CDR3 is TGTGCCAGCAGTTTATTTGCGTGGGGGAACACTGAAGCTTTCTTT. This translates into CASSLFAWGNTEAFF.

V gene TRBV29-1 combines with J gene TRBJ2-3; the match to TRBD1 covers 7 bases. V shed 1 base and J 1 base; nucleotides not matched to a gene: 5. The CDR3 totals 15 residues. CDR1 SQVTM and CDR2 ANQGSEA come from the germline V gene. The CDR3 nucleotides read TGCAGCGTTGAAGTCCTAGGACAGGGCACAGATACGCAGTATTTT. It encodes CSVEVLGQGTDTQYF.

This clone was observed a few times. The chain combines TRBV5-1 with TRBJ2-1; 10 bases align to TRBD2. Trimming took 4 bases from V and 9 from J; bases not matched to a gene: 10. This CDR3 contains 15 residues. The V gene's germline CDR1 is SGHRS and CDR2 YFSETQ. CDR3 residues: CASSPRAGGPGEQFF. The CDR3 region has the DNA TGCGCCAGCAGCCCCAGAGCGGGGGGGCCGGGTGAGCAGTTCTTC.

In its sample, this clone was seen a few times. The chain carries TRBV28 and TRBJ2-4; D unclear. The germline V and J ends were trimmed by 5 bases and 4 bases, with 12 bases remaining between them. Germline CDR1 reads MDHEN; CDR2 reads SYDVKM. CDR3 length equals 14 residues. The DNA of the CDR3 is TGTGCCAGCAGTGGGCTGGGATATAAAAACATTCAGTACTTC. This gives the protein CASSGLGYKNIQYF.